This T cell receptor beta chain was identified in a study of shared clonotypes between healthy human individuals. Study-wide context: Serving as donors were a couple of women and a few men, whose ages spanned 18 to 49.

Study-level results: Generally, naive subsets (rather than memory subsets) showed larger estimated richness. The generation probabilities recorded for non-shared clonotypes fell below those of clonotypes shared by all four donors.

The germline CDR1 and CDR2 sequences are KGHSH and LQKENI. Trimming cost V 3 bases and J 6 bases, with 20 bases left between them. The CDR3 is made up of 16 amino acids. Only in-frame clones appear in the TCRdb table, and some are missing; sequencing was by immunoSEQ multiplex PCR. The sample has some 2,000,000 clones, about 94% seen once. Among the donors, all were Caucasian adults who lived in Nashville, Tennessee. Concerning this clone itself: The target antigen is unknown.

The chain employs TRBV18 and TRBJ1-2; D possibly corresponds to TRBD1 (5 bases). The sequence was collected from a young man in good health. Specimen: naive CD4+ T cells sorted from blood. Subset of the sample: CD45RA+ positively selected. The CDR3: CASSPPEGINIHGYTF. CDR3 nucleotides: TGTGCCAGCTCACCGCCCGAGGGGATCAACATCCATGGCTACACCTTC.